These 7 T cell receptor beta chains were all obtained from the same sample, sequenced in a study of blood T cell repertoires in COVID-19. Some clones are missing from TCRdb's copy, which holds only in-frame ones; the method was immunoSEQ multiplex PCR. The top ten clones hold about 0.96% of a sample with 190,000 or so clones, about 87% of them seen once. The sample taken for sequencing was peripheral blood. All receptors come from a woman aged 18-29 years who had recovered from COVID-19.

This chain's CDR3 is CATSDFRGNYGYTF. The CDR3, as DNA: TGTGCCACCAGTGATTTTCGGGGAAACTATGGCTACACCTTC. The chain couples TRBV24-1 to TRBJ1-2; unclear D gene. Germline CDR1 KGHDR, CDR2 SFDVKD. V gave up 1 base and J gave up 2 bases, with 7 bases separating them. The CDR3 length is 14 residues.

The chain links TRBV28 to TRBJ1-5; maybe TRBD1 (5 bases). Per the germline V gene, CDR1 is MDHEN and CDR2 is SYDVKM. The CDR3 sequence is 15 residues long. Trimming took off 6 bases at V and 5 bases at J, with 17 bases between the two ends. The CDR3 nucleotides are TGTGCCAGCAGACGCCCAGGGCCCAGGGATCAGCCCCAGCATTTT. Protein product: CASRRPGPRDQPQHF.

The chain is built from TRBV19 and TRBJ2-1, with 14 positions matching TRBD2. Germline values: CDR1 LNHDA, CDR2 SQIVND (reference sequence). J was trimmed by 2 bases and V by 5 bases; bases with no gene match: 2. CDR3 length equals 16 residues. The CDR3 DNA is TGTGCCAGTAGTGGGGGACTAGCGGGAGCCTACAATGAGCAGTTCTTC. Protein product: CASSGGLAGAYNEQFF.

This clone was seen more than once but under ten times. This chain uses TRBV3-1 (or the pseudogene TRBV3-2) with TRBJ2-2; TRBD1 agrees at 8 bases. V shed 5 bases, J shed 6 bases, and the junction held 8 bases outside the gene matches. In germline, CDR1 is LGHDT, CDR2 YNNKEL (reference sequence). CDR3 length equals 15 residues. CDR3 residues: CASSVVRGRAGELFF. CDR3 DNA sequence: TGTGCCAGCAGCGTAGTCAGGGGGCGCGCCGGGGAGCTGTTTTTT.

The J gene is TRBJ2-5, the V gene TRBV18; TRBD2 agrees at 10 bases. The CDR3 loop spans 15 amino acids. Germline V gene data show CDR1 as KGHSH and CDR2 as LQKENI. The V gene end was trimmed by 0 bases and the J gene end by 7 bases; junction bases not matched to a gene: 5. CDR3 in DNA: TGTGCCAGCTCACCACCAGCGGGAGGGCCGGGGACCCAGTACTTC. Encoded protein: CASSPPAGGPGTQYF.

This clone was detected once. The chain combines TRBV4-1 with TRBJ2-7; a possible D gene is TRBD2 (5 bases). V lost 3 bases, J lost 4 bases, and 10 bases lay in between. CDR1 MGHRA and CDR2 YSYEKL come from the germline V gene. CDR3 size: 13 residues. The CDR3 DNA reads as TGCGCCAGCAGCCACGGGGATTTATACGAGCAGTACTTC. Translating it yields CASSHGDLYEQYF.

The chain links TRBV5-4 to TRBJ2-6, with D possibly TRBD1 on 5 matching bases. V was cut by 0 bases and J by 0 bases, with 10 bases left in between. There are 17 residues in the CDR3. In germline, CDR1 is SGHNT, CDR2 YYREEE (reference sequence). DNA of the CDR3: TGTGCCAGCAGCTTGGACAGGACCCCCTCTGGGGCCAACGTCCTGACTTTC. This encodes CASSLDRTPSGANVLTF. Drawing the rest from reference TRBV5-4 and TRBJ2-6, the complete variable domain is ETGVTQSPTHLIKTRGQQVTLRCSSQSGHNTVSWYQQALGQGPQFIFQYYREEENGRGNFPPRFSGLQFPNYSSELNVNALELDDSALYLCASSLDRTPSGANVLTFGAGSRLTVL.